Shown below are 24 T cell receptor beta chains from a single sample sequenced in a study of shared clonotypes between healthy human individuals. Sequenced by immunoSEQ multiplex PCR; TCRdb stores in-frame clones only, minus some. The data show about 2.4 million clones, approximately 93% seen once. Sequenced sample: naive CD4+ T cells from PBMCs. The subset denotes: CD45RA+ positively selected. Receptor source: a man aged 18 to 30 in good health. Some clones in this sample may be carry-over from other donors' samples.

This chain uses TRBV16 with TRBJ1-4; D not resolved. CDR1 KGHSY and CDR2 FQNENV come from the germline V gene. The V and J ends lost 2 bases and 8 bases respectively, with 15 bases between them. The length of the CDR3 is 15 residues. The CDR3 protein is CASSQGLGRTEKLFF. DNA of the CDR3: TGTGCCAGCAGCCAAGGCCTGGGCAGGACGGAAAAACTGTTTTTT. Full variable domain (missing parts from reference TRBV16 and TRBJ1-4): GEEVAQTPKHLVRGEGQKAKLYCAPIKGHSYVFWYQQVLKNEFKFLISFQNENVFDETGMPKERFSAKCLPNSPCSLEIQATKLEDSAVYFCASSQGLGRTEKLFFGSGTQLSVL.

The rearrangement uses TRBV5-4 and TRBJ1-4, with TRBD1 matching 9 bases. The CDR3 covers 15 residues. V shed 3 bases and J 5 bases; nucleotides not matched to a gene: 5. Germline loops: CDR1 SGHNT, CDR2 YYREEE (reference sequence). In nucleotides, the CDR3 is TGTGCCAGCAGCTCCCCGGGACAGGGAAATGAAAAACTGTTTTTT. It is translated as CASSSPGQGNEKLFF.

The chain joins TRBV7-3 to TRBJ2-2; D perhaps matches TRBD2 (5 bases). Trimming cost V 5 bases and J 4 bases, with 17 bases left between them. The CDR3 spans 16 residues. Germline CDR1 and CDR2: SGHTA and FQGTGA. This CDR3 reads CASSPAARDRTGELFF. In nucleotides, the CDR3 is TGTGCCAGCAGCCCTGCGGCGAGGGATCGCACCGGGGAGCTGTTTTTT.

The CDR3 is CASSLWGSTYEQYF. In nucleotides, the CDR3 is TGTGCCAGCAGTCTCTGGGGCAGTACCTACGAGCAGTACTTC. The J gene is TRBJ2-7, the V gene TRBV28; possibly TRBD1 for D (5 bases). Germline assignment: CDR1 MDHEN and CDR2 SYDVKM. V gave up 5 bases and J gave up 2 bases, with 13 bases separating them. This CDR3 contains 14 residues.

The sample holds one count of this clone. CDR3 sequence (DNA): TGTGCCAGCAGTGACGGACTAGCGGAGGGCTACAATGAGCAGTTCTTC. This sequence encodes CASSDGLAEGYNEQFF. The chain joins TRBV25-1 to TRBJ2-1, with TRBD2 matching 10 bases. CDR3 length equals 16 residues. Germline V CDR1 and CDR2: MGHDK, SYGVNS. Germline trimming cut 3 bases from V and 3 bases from J; bases unmatched to any gene: 5.

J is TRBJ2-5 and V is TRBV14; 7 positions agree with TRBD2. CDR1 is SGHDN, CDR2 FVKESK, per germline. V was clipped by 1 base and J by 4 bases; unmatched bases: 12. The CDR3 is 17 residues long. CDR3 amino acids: CASSQGHQREILETQYF. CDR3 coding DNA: TGTGCCAGCAGCCAAGGGCACCAGCGGGAAATTTTAGAGACCCAGTACTTC.

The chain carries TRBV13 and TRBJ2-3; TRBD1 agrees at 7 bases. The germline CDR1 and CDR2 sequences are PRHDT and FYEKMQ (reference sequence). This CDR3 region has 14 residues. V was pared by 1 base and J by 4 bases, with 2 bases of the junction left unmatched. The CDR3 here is CASSLAGTADTQYF. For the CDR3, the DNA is TGTGCCAGCAGCTTAGCCGGGACAGCAGATACGCAGTATTTT.

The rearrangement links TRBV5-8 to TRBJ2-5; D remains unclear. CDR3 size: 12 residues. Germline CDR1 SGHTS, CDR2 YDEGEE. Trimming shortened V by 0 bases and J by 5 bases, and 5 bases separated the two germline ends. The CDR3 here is CASSLGVETQYF. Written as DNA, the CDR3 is TGTGCCAGCAGCTTGGGGGTGGAGACCCAGTACTTC.

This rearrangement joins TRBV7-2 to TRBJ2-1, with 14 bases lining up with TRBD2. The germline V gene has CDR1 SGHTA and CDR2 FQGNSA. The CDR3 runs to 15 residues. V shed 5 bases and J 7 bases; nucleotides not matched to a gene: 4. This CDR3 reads CASSKGLAGANEQFF. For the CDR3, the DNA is TGTGCCAGCAGCAAGGGACTAGCGGGAGCAAATGAGCAGTTCTTC. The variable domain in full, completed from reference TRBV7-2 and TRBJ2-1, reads GAGVSQSPSNKVTEKGKDVELRCDPISGHTALYWYRQSLGQGLEFLIYFQGNSAPDKSGLPSDRFSAERTGGSVSTLTIQRTQQEDSAVYLCASSKGLAGANEQFFGPGTRLTVL.

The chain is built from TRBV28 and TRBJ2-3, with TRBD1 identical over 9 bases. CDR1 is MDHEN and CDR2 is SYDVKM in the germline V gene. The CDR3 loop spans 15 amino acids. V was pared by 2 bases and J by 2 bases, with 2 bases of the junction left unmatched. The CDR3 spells CASSLGTGSTDTQYF. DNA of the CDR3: TGTGCCAGCAGTTTAGGGACAGGGTCCACAGATACGCAGTATTTT.

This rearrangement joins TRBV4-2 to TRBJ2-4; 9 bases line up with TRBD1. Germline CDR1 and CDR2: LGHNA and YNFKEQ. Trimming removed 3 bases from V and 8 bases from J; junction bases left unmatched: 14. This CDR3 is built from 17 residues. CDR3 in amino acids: CASSHQGGTGKSYIQYF. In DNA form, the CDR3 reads TGTGCCAGCAGCCACCAGGGAGGGACAGGGAAAAGTTACATTCAGTACTTC.

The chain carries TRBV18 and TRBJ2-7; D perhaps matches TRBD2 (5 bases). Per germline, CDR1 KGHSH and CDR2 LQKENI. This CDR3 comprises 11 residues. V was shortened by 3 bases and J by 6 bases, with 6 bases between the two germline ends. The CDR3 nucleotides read TGTGCCAGCTCACCGGAGGTCGAGCAGTACTTC. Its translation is CASSPEVEQYF.

This CDR3 is CASSLLLKDRGFGANVLTF. CDR3 nucleotides: TGTGCCAGCAGCCTCCTCTTAAAGGACAGGGGGTTTGGGGCCAACGTCCTGACTTTC. The chain links TRBV5-6 to TRBJ2-6; 10 nucleotides match TRBD1. The junction had 13 bases not matched to a gene; V was cut back by 4 bases and J by 3 bases. The CDR3 sequence is 19 residues long. Germline loops: CDR1 SGHDT, CDR2 YYEEEE.

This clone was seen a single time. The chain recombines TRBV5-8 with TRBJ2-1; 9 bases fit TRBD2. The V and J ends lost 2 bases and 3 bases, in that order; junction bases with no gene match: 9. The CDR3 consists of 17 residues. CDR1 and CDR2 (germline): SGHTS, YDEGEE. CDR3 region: CASSFGLARGSYNEQFF. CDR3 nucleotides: TGTGCCAGCAGCTTTGGACTAGCGAGAGGTAGCTACAATGAGCAGTTCTTC. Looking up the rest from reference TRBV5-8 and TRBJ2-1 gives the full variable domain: EAGVTQSPTHLIKTRGQQATLRCSPISGHTSVYWYQQALGLGLQFLLWYDEGEERNRGNFPPRFSGRQFPNYSSELNVNALELEDSALYLCASSFGLARGSYNEQFFGPGTRLTVL.

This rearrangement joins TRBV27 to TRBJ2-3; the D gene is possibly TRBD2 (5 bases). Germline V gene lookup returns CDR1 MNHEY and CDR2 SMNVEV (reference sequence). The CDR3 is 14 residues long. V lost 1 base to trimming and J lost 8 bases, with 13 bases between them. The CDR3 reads CASSLFEGGGTQYF. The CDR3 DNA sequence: TGTGCCAGCAGTTTATTTGAGGGTGGCGGTACGCAGTATTTT.

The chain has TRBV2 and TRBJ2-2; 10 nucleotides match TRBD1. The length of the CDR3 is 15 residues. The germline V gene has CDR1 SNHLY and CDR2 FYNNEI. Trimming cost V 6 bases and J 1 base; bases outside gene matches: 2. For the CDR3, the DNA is TGTGCCAGCAGGGACAGGGGGGGGAACACCGGGGAGCTGTTTTTT. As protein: CASRDRGGNTGELFF.

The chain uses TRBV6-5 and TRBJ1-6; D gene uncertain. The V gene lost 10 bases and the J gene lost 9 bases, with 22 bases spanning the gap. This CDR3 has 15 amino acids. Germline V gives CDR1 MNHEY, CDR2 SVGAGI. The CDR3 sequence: CATAYDGVSSSPLHF. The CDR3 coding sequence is TGTGCCACCGCTTATGATGGAGTGTCATCTTCACCCCTCCACTTT.

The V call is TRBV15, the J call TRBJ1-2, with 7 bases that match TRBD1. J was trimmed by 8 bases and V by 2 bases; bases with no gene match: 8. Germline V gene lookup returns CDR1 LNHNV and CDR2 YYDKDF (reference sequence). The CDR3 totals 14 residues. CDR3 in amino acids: CATSRQQGPEGYTF. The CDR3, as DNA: TGTGCCACCAGCAGACAACAGGGGCCCGAGGGCTACACCTTC.

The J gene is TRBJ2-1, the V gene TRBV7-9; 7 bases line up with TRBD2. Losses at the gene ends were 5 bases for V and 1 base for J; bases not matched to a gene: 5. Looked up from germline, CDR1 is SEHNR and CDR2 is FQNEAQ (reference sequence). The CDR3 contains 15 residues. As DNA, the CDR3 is TGTGCCAGCAGCATCGGTAGCGGGTCCTACAATGAGCAGTTCTTC. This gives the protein CASSIGSGSYNEQFF.

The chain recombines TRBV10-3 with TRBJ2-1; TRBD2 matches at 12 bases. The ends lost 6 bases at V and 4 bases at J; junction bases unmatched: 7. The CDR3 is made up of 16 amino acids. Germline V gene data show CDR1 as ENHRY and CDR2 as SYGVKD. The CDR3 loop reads CAISPTSGGPYNEQFF. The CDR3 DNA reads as TGTGCCATCAGCCCGACTAGCGGGGGACCTTACAATGAGCAGTTCTTC.

CDR3 nucleotides: TGTGCCAGCAGTCCCAGGGGACAGGGTTCCTACGAGCAGTACTTC. Translation gives CASSPRGQGSYEQYF. The gene calls are TRBV27 and TRBJ2-7, with TRBD1 matching over 9 bases. Per germline, CDR1 MNHEY and CDR2 SMNVEV (reference sequence). J was trimmed by 1 base and V by 5 bases; bases with no gene match: 6. The CDR3 has 15 residues.

The CDR3 sequence: CASSRARENTEAFF. In nucleotides, the CDR3 is TGTGCCAGTAGCCGGGCCAGGGAGAACACTGAAGCTTTCTTT. This chain uses TRBV19 with TRBJ1-1, with TRBD1 as a possible D gene (5 bases). Germline loops: CDR1 LNHDA, CDR2 SQIVND (reference sequence). The CDR3 loop spans 14 amino acids. V lost 6 bases and J lost 1, with 12 bases in between.

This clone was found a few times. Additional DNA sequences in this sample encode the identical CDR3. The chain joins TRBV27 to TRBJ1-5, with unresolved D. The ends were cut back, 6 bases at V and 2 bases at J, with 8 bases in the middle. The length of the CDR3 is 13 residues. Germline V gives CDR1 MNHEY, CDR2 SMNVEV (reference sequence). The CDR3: CASSQGGNQPQHF. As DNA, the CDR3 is TGTGCCAGCAGCCAAGGAGGCAATCAGCCCCAGCATTTT.

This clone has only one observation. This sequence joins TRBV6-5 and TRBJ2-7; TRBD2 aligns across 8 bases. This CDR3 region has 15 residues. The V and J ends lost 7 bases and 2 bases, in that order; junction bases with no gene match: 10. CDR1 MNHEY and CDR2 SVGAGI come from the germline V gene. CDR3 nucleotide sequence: TGTGCCAGCAACCGAGCGGGAGTGAGAGCCTACGAGCAGTACTTC. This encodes CASNRAGVRAYEQYF.